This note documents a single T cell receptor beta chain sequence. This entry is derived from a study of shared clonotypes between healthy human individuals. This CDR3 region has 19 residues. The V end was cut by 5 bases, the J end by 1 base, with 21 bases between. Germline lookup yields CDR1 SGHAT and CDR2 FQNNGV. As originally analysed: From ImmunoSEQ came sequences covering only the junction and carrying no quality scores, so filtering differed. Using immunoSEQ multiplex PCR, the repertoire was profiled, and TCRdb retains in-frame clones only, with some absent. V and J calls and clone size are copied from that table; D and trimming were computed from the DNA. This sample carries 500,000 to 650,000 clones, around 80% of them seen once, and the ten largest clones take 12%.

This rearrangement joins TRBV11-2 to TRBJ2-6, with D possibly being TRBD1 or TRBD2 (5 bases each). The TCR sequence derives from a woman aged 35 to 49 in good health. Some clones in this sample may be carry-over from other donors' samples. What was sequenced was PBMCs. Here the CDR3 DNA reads TGTGCCAGCAGCACCCCGTTGAGGGGAACGGATTCTGGGGCCAACGTCCTGACTTTC. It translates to CASSTPLRGTDSGANVLTF.